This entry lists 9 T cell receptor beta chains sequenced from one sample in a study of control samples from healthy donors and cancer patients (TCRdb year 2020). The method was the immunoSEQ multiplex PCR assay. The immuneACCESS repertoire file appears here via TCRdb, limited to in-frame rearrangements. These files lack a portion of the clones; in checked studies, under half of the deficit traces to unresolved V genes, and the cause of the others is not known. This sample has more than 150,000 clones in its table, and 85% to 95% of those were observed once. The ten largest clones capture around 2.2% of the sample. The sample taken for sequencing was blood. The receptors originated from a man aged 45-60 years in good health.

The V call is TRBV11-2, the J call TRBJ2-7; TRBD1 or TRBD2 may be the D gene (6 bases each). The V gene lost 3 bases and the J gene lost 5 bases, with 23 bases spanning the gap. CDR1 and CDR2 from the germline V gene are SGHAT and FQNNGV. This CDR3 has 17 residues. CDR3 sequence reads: CASSLLQGQRVHNEQYF. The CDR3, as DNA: TGTGCCAGCAGCTTGTTACAGGGTCAGCGGGTCCACAACGAGCAGTACTTC.

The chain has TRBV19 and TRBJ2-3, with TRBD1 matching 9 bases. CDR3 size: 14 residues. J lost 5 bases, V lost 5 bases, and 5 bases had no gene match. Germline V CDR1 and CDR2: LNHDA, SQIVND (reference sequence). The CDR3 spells CASSRTGVVDTQYF. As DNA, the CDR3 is TGTGCCAGTAGTCGGACAGGGGTAGTAGATACGCAGTATTTT.

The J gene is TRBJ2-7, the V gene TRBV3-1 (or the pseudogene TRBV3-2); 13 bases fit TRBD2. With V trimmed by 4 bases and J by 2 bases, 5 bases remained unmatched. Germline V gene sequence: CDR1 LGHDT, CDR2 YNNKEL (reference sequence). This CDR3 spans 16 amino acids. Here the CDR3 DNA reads TGTGCCAGCAGCCCGCAACTAGCGGGAGGGCCCTACGAGCAGTACTTC. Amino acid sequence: CASSPQLAGGPYEQYF.

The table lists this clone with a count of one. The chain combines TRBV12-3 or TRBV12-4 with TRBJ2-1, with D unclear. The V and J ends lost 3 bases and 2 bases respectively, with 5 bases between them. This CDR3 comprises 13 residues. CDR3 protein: CASSFDPYNEQFF. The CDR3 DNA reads TGTGCCAGCAGTTTTGACCCCTACAATGAGCAGTTCTTC.

The CDR3 DNA reads TGTGCCAGCAGCTTCAGGGGCTATGGCTACACCTTC. It codes for CASSFRGYGYTF. This sequence joins TRBV7-9 and TRBJ1-2, with D possibly being TRBD1 (6 bases). The CDR3 covers 12 residues. From germline, CDR1 is SEHNR and CDR2 FQNEAQ (reference sequence). V gave up 3 bases and J gave up 4 bases, with 6 bases separating them.

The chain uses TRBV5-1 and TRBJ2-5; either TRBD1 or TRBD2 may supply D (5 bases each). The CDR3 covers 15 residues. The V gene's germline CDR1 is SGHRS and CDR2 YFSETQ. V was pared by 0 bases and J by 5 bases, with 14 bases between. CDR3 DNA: TGCGCCAGCAGCTTGGCCGGGACGCCAAGGGAGACCCAGTACTTC. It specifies CASSLAGTPRETQYF.

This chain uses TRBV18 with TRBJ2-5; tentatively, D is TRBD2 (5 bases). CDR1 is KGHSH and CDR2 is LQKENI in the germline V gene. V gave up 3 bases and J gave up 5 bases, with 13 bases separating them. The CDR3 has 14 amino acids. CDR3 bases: TGTGCCAGCTCACCCCCTGAAGAGCGGGAGACCCAGTACTTC. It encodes CASSPPEERETQYF.

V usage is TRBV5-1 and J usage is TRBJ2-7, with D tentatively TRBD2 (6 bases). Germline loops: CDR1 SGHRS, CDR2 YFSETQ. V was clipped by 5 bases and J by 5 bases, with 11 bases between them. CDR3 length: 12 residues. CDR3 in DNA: TGCGCCAGCAGGGAGGGTTCCCACGAGCAGTACTTC. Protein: CASREGSHEQYF.

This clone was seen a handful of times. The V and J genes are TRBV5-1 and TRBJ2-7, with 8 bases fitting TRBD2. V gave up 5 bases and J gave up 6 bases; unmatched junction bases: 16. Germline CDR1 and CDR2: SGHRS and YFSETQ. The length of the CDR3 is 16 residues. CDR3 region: CASRHQTAGGLFEQYF. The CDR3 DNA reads TGCGCCAGCAGACATCAGACCGCGGGGGGCCTCTTCGAGCAGTACTTC. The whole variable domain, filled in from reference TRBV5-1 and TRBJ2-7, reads KAGVTQTPRYLIKTRGQQVTLSCSPISGHRSVSWYQQTPGQGLQFLFEYFSETQRNKGNFPGRFSGRQFSNSRSEMNVSTLELGDSALYLCASRHQTAGGLFEQYFGPGTRLTVT.